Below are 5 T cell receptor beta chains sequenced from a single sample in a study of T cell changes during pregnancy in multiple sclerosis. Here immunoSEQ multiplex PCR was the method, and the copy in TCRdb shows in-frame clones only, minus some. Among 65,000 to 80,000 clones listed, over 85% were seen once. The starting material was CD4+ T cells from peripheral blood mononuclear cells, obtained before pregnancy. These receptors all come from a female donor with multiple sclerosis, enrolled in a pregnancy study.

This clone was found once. The CDR3, as DNA: TGTGCCAGCAGCCAAGATGAAGCAGGGGGTTCCTACGAGCAGTACTTC. Its translation: CASSQDEAGGSYEQYF. The rearrangement links TRBV4-2 to TRBJ2-7, with 7 bases that match TRBD1. With 0 bases clipped from V and 1 base from J, the junction kept 6 bases outside the gene matches. This CDR3 region has 16 residues. Germline V lookup: CDR1 LGHNA, CDR2 YNFKEQ.

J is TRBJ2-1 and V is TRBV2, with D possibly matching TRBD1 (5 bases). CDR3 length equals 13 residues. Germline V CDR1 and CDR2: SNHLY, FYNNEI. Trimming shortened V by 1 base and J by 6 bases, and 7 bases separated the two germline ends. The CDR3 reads CASSEERGNEQFF. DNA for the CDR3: TGTGCCAGCAGTGAAGAAAGGGGCAATGAGCAGTTCTTC.

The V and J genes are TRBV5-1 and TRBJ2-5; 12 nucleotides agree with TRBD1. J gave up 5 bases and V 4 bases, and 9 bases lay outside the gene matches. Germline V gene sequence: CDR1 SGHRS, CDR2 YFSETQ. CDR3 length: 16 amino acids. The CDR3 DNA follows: TGCGCCAGCAGCGCCCGGGACAGGGGGCCTGGTGAGACCCAGTACTTC. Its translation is CASSARDRGPGETQYF.

The DNA of the CDR3 is TGTGCCAGCAGCTTCCAGGGGGGAAGAACCGGGGAGCTGTTTTTT. Residues: CASSFQGGRTGELFF. The genes are TRBV7-2 and TRBJ2-2; D may be TRBD1 (7 bases). The germline V gene encodes CDR1 SGHTA and CDR2 FQGNSA. This CDR3 is built from 15 residues. The V end lost 3 bases, the J end lost 5 bases, and 13 bases lay between the germline ends.

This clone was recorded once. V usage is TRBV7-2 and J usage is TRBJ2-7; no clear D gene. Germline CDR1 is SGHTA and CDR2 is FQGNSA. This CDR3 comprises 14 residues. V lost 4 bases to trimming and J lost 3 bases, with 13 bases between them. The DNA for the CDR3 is TGTGCCAGCAGCTCGGTCTCAGGTGTCTACGAGCAGTACTTC. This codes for CASSSVSGVYEQYF.